Listed below are T cell receptor beta chains from one sample, sequenced in a study of technical replicates of blood from a few donors. Assay used: immunoSEQ multiplex PCR; TCRdb lists only in-frame clones, some missing. The sample contains tens of thousands of clones, 90% to 95% of which appear only once. The sample consisted of PBMCs. Every receptor here comes from a human donor in good health. Some clones in this sample may be carry-over from other donors' samples. Each CDR3 is given with its conserved first and last residue. A D gene is named only where the DNA matches it firmly. Clone size, where shown, is once, few, many, or a class for clones that have expanded.

>TRBJ2-5|-|TRBD2|TRBV6-5
TGTGCCAGCAGTACCGAGGGAGGGGCGAAGACCCAGTACTTC
CASSTEGGAKTQYF
>TRBJ1-2|-|TRBD1|TRBV5-3
TGTGCCAGAAGCTCGGACAGGGGATTTAACTATGGCTACACCTTC
CARSSDRGFNYGYTF
>TRBJ2-7|-|TRBD2|TRBV5-5
TGTGCCAGCAGCTTGGAGGCTAGCGGCACCTACGAGCAGTACTTC
CASSLEASGTYEQYF
>TRBJ2-5|-|-|TRBV7-9
TGTGCCAGCAGCGGAGGCGCGGCTAGCTCATTGGAGACCCAGTACTTC
CASSGGAASSLETQYF
>TRBJ1-1|-|-|TRBV29-1
TGCAGCGCCCCCCCCGGAGGGGGGGGCACTGAAGCTTTCTTT
CSAPPGGGGTEAFF
>TRBJ1-5|-|TRBD1|TRBV30
TGTGCCTGGAGCCCAACGACAGGGCTCCTTCTAAGGAATCAGCCCCAGCATTTT
CAWSPTTGLLLRNQPQHF
>TRBJ2-6|once|-|TRBV2
TGTGCCACGTCTGGCCAGATGCCCTCTGGGGCCAACGTCCTGACTTTC
CATSGQMPSGANVLTF
>TRBJ1-2|-|-|TRBV7-3
TGTGCCAGCAGCTTAACCGGTCTTGGAGCTAACTATGGCTACACCTTC
CASSLTGLGANYGYTF
>TRBJ2-7|-|-|TRBV13
TGTGCCAGCAGCTCGGGCGTGGAGCGGGTTGTTACCTACGAGCAGTACTTC
CASSSGVERVVTYEQYF
>TRBJ2-1|-|TRBD1|TRBV7-6
TGTGCCAGCAGCTTGGACAGGCGGACCTACAATGAGCAGTTCTTC
CASSLDRRTYNEQFF
>TRBJ2-1|-|TRBD2|TRBV30
TGTGCCTGGAGTTGGCGGGAGACCGATGAGCAGTTCTTC
CAWSWRETDEQFF
>TRBJ2-1|-|TRBD1|TRBV6-6
TGTGCCAGCAGTTACTCAGGGGGACAGGGAGGCGAGCAGTTCTTC
CASSYSGGQGGEQFF
>TRBJ2-1|-|-|TRBV4-3
TGCGCCAGCAGCCAAGATAGCTATTTCTCCTACAATGAGCAGTTCTTC
CASSQDSYFSYNEQFF
>TRBJ1-5|-|-|TRBV7-8
TGTGCCAGCAGCTTCTCAAACGAGTACAATCAGCCCCAGCATTTT
CASSFSNEYNQPQHF
>TRBJ2-5|-|-|TRBV21-1
TGTGCCAGCAGCAAATTTAGGTCTAGCGGGGAGGAGACCCAGTACTTC
CASSKFRSSGEETQYF
>TRBJ2-5|-|TRBD2|TRBV5-4
TGTGCCAGCAGCTCCCTCCAGGTGGCTAGCGGGGGGGGAGAGACCCAGTACTTC
CASSSLQVASGGGETQYF
>TRBJ2-2|once|-|TRBV9
TGTGCCAGCAACGAACTTACCTCAGGCGGGGAGCTGTTTTTT
CASNELTSGGELFF
>TRBJ2-7|-|-|TRBV7-8
TGTGCCAGCAGCTTAACGACTAGTCGCGAGCAGTACTTC
CASSLTTSREQYF
>TRBJ1-4|-|-|TRBV7-2
TGTGCCAGCAGTTACTCGACAGGAAAAAAACTGTTTTTT
CASSYSTGKKLFF
>TRBJ2-5|-|-|TRBV19
TGTGCCAGTAGTATAGCCCCCCGAGAGACCCAGTACTTC
CASSIAPRETQYF
>TRBJ2-1|-|-|TRBV4-1
TGCGCCAGCAGCCAAGGAGACAGGCGAAGCTCCTACAATGAGCAGTTCTTC
CASSQGDRRSSYNEQFF
>TRBJ2-7|-|-|TRBV19
TGTGCCAGTAGGCAGGGGCTGGGCGAGCAGTACTTC
CASRQGLGEQYF
>TRBJ2-1|-|-|TRBV27
TGTGCCAGCAGAAAGGTGGGGGGAGGAGGTTACAATGAGCAGTTCTTC
CASRKVGGGGYNEQFF
>TRBJ2-3|-|TRBD2|TRBV7-3
TGTGCCAGCACCACGGGAGGCCACACAGATACGCAGTATTTT
CASTTGGHTDTQYF
>TRBJ2-4|once|TRBD2|TRBV19
TGTGCCAGTAGTATAGAGGGGACTAGCAGCTTTCTAGCCAAAAACATTCAGTACTTC
CASSIEGTSSFLAKNIQYF
>TRBJ2-7|-|TRBD1|TRBV2
TGTGCCAGCAGTGAGGGACAGGGTGGCTACGAGCAGTACTTC
CASSEGQGGYEQYF
>TRBJ1-5|-|TRBD1|TRBV7-9
TGTGCCAGCAGCCTGGGACAGCAAAATCAGCCCCAGCATTTT
CASSLGQQNQPQHF
>TRBJ2-5|once|-|TRBV29-1
TGCAGCGTTGAAGATCGGGGGGCGGGAGCTCTCTTGGAGACCCAGTACTTC
CSVEDRGAGALLETQYF
>TRBJ2-7|-|TRBD1|TRBV19
TGTGCCAGTAGTATTCACTTCCAGGGGGCCGGCGAGCAGTACTTC
CASSIHFQGAGEQYF
>TRBJ2-7|-|TRBD1|TRBV4-3
TGCGCCAGCAGCCAGTACAGGGGCTACGAGCAGTACTTC
CASSQYRGYEQYF
>TRBJ1-5|-|-|TRBV6-1
TGTGCCAGCAGTGAACATAAGAACTCGCCCCAGCATTTT
CASSEHKNSPQHF
>TRBJ2-1|once|TRBD2|TRBV6-1
TGTGCCAGCAGTGATAAGCGGGGGGGAATCTCCTACAATGAGCAGTTCTTC
CASSDKRGGISYNEQFF
>TRBJ2-7|-|TRBD2|TRBV27
TGTGCCAGCAGTTTAGTAGCGGGGAGCTCCTACGAGCAGTACTTC
CASSLVAGSSYEQYF
>TRBJ2-3|-|-|TRBV6-8
TGTGCCAGCAGTTACGGGGGGGCCGGACCTCTAACCACAGATACGCAGTATTTT
CASSYGGAGPLTTDTQYF
>TRBJ2-3|-|-|TRBV29-1
TGCAGCGTTGATACCCCGGGCCTCCTCCGGGGTACGCAGTATTTT
CSVDTPGLLRGTQYF
>TRBJ2-3|-|TRBD2|TRBV6-1
TGTGCCAGCAGTGCCGACCTAGCGGGGGCAGATACGCAGTATTTT
CASSADLAGADTQYF
>TRBJ1-2|-|-|TRBV21-1
TGTGCCGTAATACAGGGGGACTATGGCTACACCTTC
CAVIQGDYGYTF
>TRBJ2-2|-|-|TRBV18
TGTGCCAGCTCACCGCTGGGCCGTACGACCGGGGAGCTGTTTTTT
CASSPLGRTTGELFF
>TRBJ2-7|once|TRBD2|TRBV4-2
TGTGCCAGCAGCCAAGTATTCGGACTAGTATCCCACGAGCAGTACTTC
CASSQVFGLVSHEQYF
>TRBJ1-1|-|TRBD1|TRBV18
TGTGCCAGCCGTGGACAGGGGAACACTGAAGCTTTCTTT
CASRGQGNTEAFF
>TRBJ2-3|-|TRBD2|TRBV4-2
TGTGCCAGCAGCAAGGGGGGAGCGGGAGTGGTAGATACGCAGTATTTT
CASSKGGAGVVDTQYF
>TRBJ1-4|-|TRBD1|TRBV13
TGTGCCAGCAGCCCGAGGGACAGCGGTAATGAAAAACTGTTTTTT
CASSPRDSGNEKLFF
>TRBJ1-5|-|TRBD1|TRBV2
TGTGCCAGCAGTGAGGACAGGGGTGGTGGACAGCCCCAGCATTTT
CASSEDRGGGQPQHF
>TRBJ2-3|-|-|TRBV19
TGTGCCAGTATGGGGGCTACAGATACGCAGTATTTT
CASMGATDTQYF
>TRBJ2-7|-|TRBD2|TRBV10-1
TGCGCCAGCAGCGATGGACTAGACGACGAGCAGTACTTC
CASSDGLDDEQYF
>TRBJ2-1|-|-|TRBV19
TGTGCCAGTAGTGCGGCGGGTGGTAATGAGCAGTTCTTC
CASSAAGGNEQFF
>TRBJ2-7|medium-sized|TRBD2|TRBV5-6
TGTGCCAGCAGCGGGGGACTAGCGGGGGGCTACGAGCAGTACTTC
CASSGGLAGGYEQYF
>TRBJ2-7|-|TRBD2|TRBV29-1
TGCAGCGTCATTGGGACCAGGCTAGCGGGGGTCGAGCAGTACTTC
CSVIGTRLAGVEQYF
>TRBJ2-1|-|TRBD2|TRBV5-4
TGTGCCAGCAGCCGGACCCCCGGGGGGGTCAATGAGCAGTTCTTC
CASSRTPGGVNEQFF
>TRBJ1-1|-|-|TRBV4-2
TGTGCCAGCAGCCAAGATCCGAGGAACACTGAAGCTTTCTTT
CASSQDPRNTEAFF
>TRBJ2-7|-|-|TRBV12-5
TGTGCTAGTGCCCCACTGACAGGCGCAGCCTACGAGCAGTACTTC
CASAPLTGAAYEQYF
>TRBJ2-2|-|TRBD1|TRBV5-6
TGTGCCAGCAGCCCCGGGACAGGGGCCGGGGGCGGGGAGCTGTTTTTT
CASSPGTGAGGGELFF
>TRBJ1-1|few|-|TRBV21-1
TGTGCCGGCCGGGGACAGTTCATGAACACTGAAGCTTTCTTT
CAGRGQFMNTEAFF
>TRBJ2-2|-|TRBD1|TRBV5-1
TGCGCCAGCAGTTATACAGGGGATAACACCGGGGAGCTGTTTTTT
CASSYTGDNTGELFF
>TRBJ1-6|once|-|TRBV2
TGTGCCAGCCGTTTAGGAGGGGAGGATTCACCCCTCCACTTT
CASRLGGEDSPLHF
>TRBJ2-2|-|TRBD2|TRBV7-2
TGTGCCAGCAGCTTAGTGTCCGGGGGGGCAGGCACCGGGGAGCTGTTTTTT
CASSLVSGGAGTGELFF
>TRBJ2-5|-|-|TRBV7-9
TGTGCCAGCAGCTTAAAGGGGGAGACCCAGTACTTC
CASSLKGETQYF
>TRBJ1-2|-|TRBD1|TRBV5-1
TGCGCCAGCAGCTTGACCCGGACAGGGGGCGAGAGCTATGGCTACACCTTC
CASSLTRTGGESYGYTF
>TRBJ2-2|-|-|TRBV5-6
TGTGCCAGCAGCTTGTGGGCCGGCCCCTCTAACGGGGAGCTGTTTTTT
CASSLWAGPSNGELFF